The present T cell receptor (beta chain) was sequenced within a study of blood T cell repertoires in COVID-19. For the study at large: Italy, Spain and the United States were the sources of the convalescent and acute COVID-19 samples. In each case, the material was cDNA or gDNA derived from T cells, B-cell-depleted T cells, or PBMCs.

The V end was cut by 5 bases, the J end by 7 bases, with 18 bases between. The CDR3 is 14 amino acids. CDR1 is PRHDT and CDR2 is FYEKMQ in the germline V gene (reference sequence). Per the original methods: Quantification of nucleated cells was approximated via reference gene primer amplification. Produced via immunoSEQ multiplex PCR; TCRdb's table is partial and in-frame only. The V and J calls and clone size come from that table; D and trimming were worked out from the DNA. The table lists some 80,000 clones, 86% of them singletons. The sequencing input was peripheral blood. V and J are TRBV13 and TRBJ2-7; perhaps TRBD1 as D (6 bases). The receptor comes from a human donor in a cohort sampled during active COVID-19. The CDR3 loop reads CASSRDPLRGEQYF. In nucleotides, the CDR3 is TGTGCCAGCAGCCGCGACCCATTGAGGGGGGAGCAGTACTTC.